This T cell receptor (beta chain) appears in the sequencing data of a study of long-term antiretroviral therapy in people with HIV. This clone was seen only once. The assay, immunoSEQ v3.0, was run at survey level. Sequencing used immunoSEQ multiplex PCR; TCRdb keeps in-frame clones, though not all of them. The repertoire holds some 20,000 clones, with approximately 77% as singletons. Germline loops: CDR1 KGHSH, CDR2 LQKENI. This CDR3 contains 15 residues. The V and J ends lost 3 bases and 5 bases, in that order; junction bases with no gene match: 9. This TCR came from a man aged 35-49 years with HIV. This chain links TRBV18 with TRBJ2-5, with 7 positions matching TRBD1. Here the sequenced sample was unsorted PBMCs, taken less than 2.5 years after starting antiretroviral therapy. The CDR3, as DNA: TGTGCCAGCTCACCTTGGACAGGTTCGCGGGAGACCCAGTACTTC. This translates into CASSPWTGSRETQYF.